This entry lists 30 T cell receptor beta chains sequenced from one sample in a study of T cells in localized non-small cell lung cancer. Data came from immunoSEQ multiplex PCR; TCRdb stores just in-frame clones and leaves some out. The sample lists around 21,000 clones, approximately 90% seen once, with about 6.7% in the top ten. This sample comprised peripheral blood, obtained before any cancer treatment. Receptor source: a male donor older than 55 with stage I squamous cell lung carcinoma.

The chain recombines TRBV5-4 with TRBJ2-5; D could derive from TRBD1 or TRBD2 (5 bases each). V gave up 4 bases and J gave up 3 bases, with 13 bases separating them. Germline V gives CDR1 SGHNT, CDR2 YYREEE (reference sequence). The CDR3 covers 14 residues. CDR3 protein: CASSRRVEEETQYF. The DNA for the CDR3 is TGTGCCAGCAGCCGCAGGGTGGAGGAAGAGACCCAGTACTTC.

The genes are TRBV6-5 and TRBJ1-3, with D unresolved. Trimming left V 6 bases short and J 0 bases short, with 12 bases between. The CDR3 has 15 amino acids. Germline CDR1 and CDR2: MNHEY and SVGAGI. CDR3 nucleotides: TGTGCCAGCAGCTCCTGGAAGGGCTCTGGAAACACCATATATTTT. Its translation is CASSSWKGSGNTIYF.

This sequence joins TRBV28 and TRBJ1-2; D unresolved. CDR1 is MDHEN and CDR2 is SYDVKM in the germline V gene. The length of the CDR3 is 12 residues. The ends were cut back, 5 bases at V and 8 bases at J, with 12 bases in the middle. DNA for the CDR3: TGTGCCAGCAGTGTATCTGGACGGGGCTACACCTTC. It encodes CASSVSGRGYTF.

The chain has TRBV27 and TRBJ2-3; TRBD1 might be the D (6 bases). CDR3 length: 16 residues. Germline CDR1 and CDR2: MNHEY and SMNVEV (reference sequence). V shed 0 bases and J shed 6 bases, with 16 bases lying between them. CDR3 protein: CASSLSWRQEYDTQYF. CDR3 DNA sequence: TGTGCCAGCAGTTTATCGTGGAGACAGGAATACGATACGCAGTATTTT.

V and J are TRBV6-6 and TRBJ1-5; D ambiguous. This CDR3 has 13 residues. Between the trimmed V and J ends, which lost 6 bases and 2 bases, there was a span of 8 bases. Germline lookup yields CDR1 MNHNY and CDR2 SVGAGI (reference sequence). Here the CDR3 reads CASSRKGNQPQHF. CDR3 DNA: TGTGCCAGCAGCCGGAAGGGCAATCAGCCCCAGCATTTT.

V usage is TRBV4-3 and J usage is TRBJ1-4; no firm D call. Germline V gene data show CDR1 as LGHNA and CDR2 as YSLEER. CDR3 length equals 15 residues. The V gene lost 0 bases and the J gene lost 8 bases, with 13 bases spanning the gap. CDR3 in DNA: TGCGCCAGCAGCCAAGACGCGAGGGCCGGGGAAAAACTGTTTTTT. Protein: CASSQDARAGEKLFF.

The V and J genes are TRBV5-6 and TRBJ2-3; no clear D. V lost 0 bases and J 13 bases, leaving 33 bases between the germline ends. CDR1 is SGHDT and CDR2 is YYEEEE in the germline V gene. CDR3 length: 19 residues. This CDR3 reads CASSLAEVAGPAPRDQEYF. CDR3 DNA sequence: TGTGCCAGCAGCTTGGCCGAGGTAGCAGGACCCGCCCCAAGAGATCAGGAGTATTTT.

The chain is built from TRBV29-1 and TRBJ2-1, with 11 bases aligning to TRBD1. Germline V gene sequence: CDR1 SQVTM, CDR2 ANQGSEA. The ends lost 8 bases at V and 4 bases at J; junction bases unmatched: 19. The CDR3 runs to 18 residues. CDR3 region: CSIKAGTGGSPEYNEQFF. Here the CDR3 DNA reads TGCAGCATTAAAGCCGGGACAGGGGGTTCCCCCGAATACAATGAGCAGTTCTTC.

This clone occurred a few times. The rearrangement joins TRBV30 to TRBJ1-1; no reliable D call. The germline gives CDR1 GTSNPN, CDR2 SVGIG (reference sequence). V dropped 2 bases and J dropped 4 bases, with 11 bases sitting between them. This CDR3 contains 13 residues. CDR3 in DNA: TGTGCCTGGAGTCAAAAACTCCCCACTGAAGCTTTCTTT. It encodes CAWSQKLPTEAFF.

As for this clone: Other DNA sequences in the same sample also yield this CDR3. The chain couples TRBV7-3 to TRBJ1-1, with D possibly matching TRBD1 (5 bases). The CDR3 has 14 residues. V was shortened by 1 base and J by 1 base, with 7 bases between the two germline ends. Looked up from germline, CDR1 is SGHTA and CDR2 is FQGTGA. The CDR3 bases are TGTGCCAGCAGCTTAAAAGGGGCGAACACTGAAGCTTTCTTT. It translates to CASSLKGANTEAFF.

The chain links TRBV7-2 to TRBJ1-1, with unresolved D. The V gene's germline CDR1 is SGHTA and CDR2 FQGNSA. The CDR3 sequence is 13 residues long. V lost 2 bases and J 5 bases, leaving 9 bases between the germline ends. The CDR3 loop reads CASSLWRVTEAFF. CDR3 DNA: TGTGCCAGCAGCTTATGGCGGGTAACTGAAGCTTTCTTT.

The chain couples TRBV7-8 to TRBJ1-5, with D possibly TRBD1 on 6 matching bases. Germline values: CDR1 SGHVS, CDR2 FQNEAQ. This CDR3 has 15 residues. V dropped 0 bases and J dropped 6 bases, with 12 bases sitting between them. CDR3 amino acids: CASSLAGQSSQPQHF. The CDR3 bases are TGTGCCAGCAGCTTAGCAGGACAGTCAAGTCAGCCCCAGCATTTT.

The J gene is TRBJ2-7, the V gene TRBV4-2; D is uncertain. The CDR3 is 15 amino acids. Germline lookup yields CDR1 LGHNA and CDR2 YNFKEQ. V was pared by 0 bases and J by 1 base, with 10 bases between. In nucleotides, the CDR3 is TGTGCCAGCAGCCAAGAGCTCATCAGTTCCTACGAGCAGTACTTC. This gives the protein CASSQELISSYEQYF.

This chain connects TRBV29-1 to TRBJ1-1; TRBD1 is a possible D gene (6 bases). Germline V gene sequence: CDR1 SQVTM, CDR2 ANQGSEA. Trimming cost V 4 bases and J 9 bases, with 27 bases left between them. The CDR3 runs to 16 residues. DNA of the CDR3: TGCAGCGTTGTTAGGGGGGGCGCGGGGGAGCACACACAAGCTTTCTTT. The encoded protein is CSVVRGGAGEHTQAFF.

V and J are TRBV7-9 and TRBJ1-2, with a tentative D call TRBD1 (5 bases). Germline V CDR1 and CDR2: SEHNR, FQNEAQ (reference sequence). The CDR3 is made up of 13 amino acids. V lost 1 base to trimming and J lost 6 bases, with 9 bases between them. The DNA for the CDR3 is TGTGCCAGCAGCTTAGATGGGACTGATGGCTACACCTTC. The encoded protein is CASSLDGTDGYTF.

The rearrangement links TRBV6-5 to TRBJ2-2; 8 nucleotides align to TRBD1. CDR1 and CDR2 (germline): MNHEY, SVGAGI. This CDR3 comprises 16 residues. Trimming at V came to 4 bases and at J to 4 bases, leaving 8 bases not matched to a gene. CDR3 DNA sequence: TGTGCCAGCAGTTCTATCGGGACAGGCCGCACCGGGGAGCTGTTTTTT. It translates to CASSSIGTGRTGELFF.

The chain employs TRBV6-1 and TRBJ1-1, with D hard to call. Germline CDR1 reads MNHNS; CDR2 reads SASEGT. The length of the CDR3 is 14 residues. Trimming stripped 5 bases from V and 1 base from J, with 11 bases between. CDR3 in amino acids: CASSLAQSNTEAFF. The CDR3, as DNA: TGTGCCAGCAGTTTGGCACAGTCGAACACTGAAGCTTTCTTT.

The chain recombines TRBV6-5 with TRBJ1-4, with a tentative D call TRBD1 (6 bases). With 0 bases removed from V and 3 bases from J, the gap between germline ends came to 11 bases. Looked up from germline, CDR1 is MNHEY and CDR2 is SVGAGI. The CDR3 is 16 residues long. The CDR3: CASSYSHRVANEKLFF. CDR3 nucleotide sequence: TGTGCCAGCAGTTACTCCCACAGGGTGGCTAATGAAAAACTGTTTTTT.

In its sample, this clone was seen a few times. The J gene is TRBJ2-7, the V gene TRBV6-5; 8 bases map to TRBD2. CDR3 length: 15 amino acids. V trimming: 2 bases; J trimming: 4 bases; junction bases outside the gene matches: 7. Germline values: CDR1 MNHEY, CDR2 SVGAGI. Written as DNA, the CDR3 is TGTGCCAGCAGTTACGCCGGGGGGGCCAGTTACGAGCAGTACTTC. As protein: CASSYAGGASYEQYF.

This sequence joins TRBV7-9 and TRBJ1-2, with a tentative D call TRBD1 (6 bases). V lost 2 bases and J 2 bases, leaving 18 bases between the germline ends. This CDR3 is 17 amino acids long. The germline CDR1 and CDR2 sequences are SEHNR and FQNEAQ (reference sequence). This chain's CDR3 is CASSLLQGGITNYGYTF. The CDR3 region has the DNA TGTGCCAGCAGCTTATTACAGGGAGGAATAACCAACTATGGCTACACCTTC.

The J gene is TRBJ1-1, the V gene TRBV7-9; D uncertain. The V end was cut by 1 base, the J end by 11 bases, with 11 bases between. Germline V lookup: CDR1 SEHNR, CDR2 FQNEAQ (reference sequence). The CDR3 is 12 amino acids. CDR3: CASSLEFLGAFF. CDR3 bases: TGTGCCAGCAGCTTAGAGTTTCTTGGCGCTTTCTTT.

CDR3 nucleotides: TGTGCCAGCAGAACGGAAGGGGCCAACGTCCTGACTTTC. Protein product: CASRTEGANVLTF. This sequence joins TRBV5-6 and TRBJ2-6; D remains unclear. This CDR3 region has 13 residues. Deletions cut 5 bases from V and 4 bases from J, with 7 bases between. Germline V CDR1 and CDR2: SGHDT, YYEEEE.

The chain joins TRBV18 to TRBJ1-4, with D maybe TRBD1 (5 bases). CDR1 and CDR2 from the germline V gene are KGHSH and LQKENI. V lost 2 bases, J lost 0 bases, and 10 bases lay in between. The CDR3 is 16 amino acids. Here the CDR3 reads CASSPSGLATNEKLFF. The DNA for the CDR3 is TGTGCCAGCTCACCATCAGGGTTAGCAACTAATGAAAAACTGTTTTTT.

The rearrangement joins TRBV4-2 to TRBJ2-4; D not certain. Trimming took 0 bases from V and 0 from J, leaving 24 bases between them. Germline assignment: CDR1 LGHNA and CDR2 YNFKEQ. This CDR3 spans 21 amino acids. In DNA, the CDR3 is TGTGCCAGCAGCCAAGATGTCTCAGCGATAACCAGTGGGGTAGCCAAAAACATTCAGTACTTC. This codes for CASSQDVSAITSGVAKNIQYF.

The genes are TRBV6-1 and TRBJ2-5; 8 bases fit TRBD2. The trim removed 3 bases at V and 5 bases at J, leaving 8 bases unmatched. The CDR3 length is 15 residues. The germline V gene encodes CDR1 MNHNS and CDR2 SASEGT. The DNA of the CDR3 is TGTGCCAGCAGTGATCCCGGGGGGGCCAGGGAGACCCAGTACTTC. It is translated as CASSDPGGARETQYF.

In DNA, the CDR3 is TGTGCCTGGAGTGCGGACAGGGGGCCGGAGTATACGCAGTATTTT. It translates to CAWSADRGPEYTQYF. The chain is built from TRBV30 and TRBJ2-3; 11 nucleotides line up with TRBD1. J was trimmed by 7 bases and V by 1 base; bases with no gene match: 7. Looked up from germline, CDR1 is GTSNPN and CDR2 is SVGIG (reference sequence). The CDR3 consists of 15 residues.

The chain links TRBV19 to TRBJ1-5, with D uncertain. There are 14 residues in the CDR3. Trimming took off 3 bases at V and 1 base at J, with 7 bases between the two ends. Germline loops: CDR1 LNHDA, CDR2 SQIVND (reference sequence). This CDR3 is CASSIGFSNQPQHF. CDR3 nucleotide sequence: TGTGCCAGTAGTATTGGATTCAGCAATCAGCCCCAGCATTTT.

The V gene is TRBV5-1, the J gene TRBJ2-1; D is perhaps TRBD1 or TRBD2 (5 bases each). Germline V gene data show CDR1 as SGHRS and CDR2 as YFSETQ. The CDR3 is 17 amino acids. Between the trimmed V and J ends, which lost 0 bases and 1 base, there was a span of 14 bases. The CDR3 DNA sequence: TGCGCCAGCAGCTTGGATGGTAGGGGACGGTCCTACAATGAGCAGTTCTTC. Protein: CASSLDGRGRSYNEQFF.

This chain links TRBV11-1 with TRBJ2-7; 9 nucleotides line up with TRBD1. This CDR3 comprises 15 residues. Germline CDR1 reads SGHAT; CDR2 reads FQDESV (reference sequence). The V and J ends lost 0 bases and 3 bases, in that order; junction bases with no gene match: 3. CDR3 nucleotide sequence: TGTGCCAGCAGCTTAGCCGGGACAGGGCTCTACGAGCAGTACTTC. This codes for CASSLAGTGLYEQYF.

The chain uses TRBV28 and TRBJ2-5; TRBD1 agrees at 10 bases. The CDR3 is 15 amino acids. The trim removed 6 bases at V and 4 bases at J, leaving 8 bases unmatched. Germline CDR1 MDHEN, CDR2 SYDVKM. The CDR3 DNA sequence: TGTGCCAGCAGACCGACAGGGGGCAAGAGAGAGACCCAGTACTTC. Translated: CASRPTGGKRETQYF.